This is a list of T cell receptor beta chains from one sample in a study of blood T cells in healthy people across ages. Each CDR3 protein gets one entry after TCRdb re-called the 5' RACE reads with MiXCR. The repertoire holds 550,000 to 600,000 distinct CDR3 sequences, with about 25% as singletons. Source material: blood. These receptors came from a woman between 65 and 79 years old in good health. CDR3s include the opening cysteine and the closing phenylalanine or tryptophan. D genes are given only for firm matches. The listing skips clone size in some rows; elsewhere it reads once, few, many or a size class.

abundance | d_gene | j_gene | v_gene | CDR3nt | CDR3aa
NA | NA | TRBJ2-4 | TRBV12-3/TRBV12-4 | TGTGCCAGCAGTTTGGATGAGGTTTTGGACATTCAGTACTTC | CASSLDEVLDIQYF
NA | TRBD2 | TRBJ2-1 | TRBV7-2 | TGTGCCAGCAGCTACGAGCGGGGGGGAAAGAATGAGCAGTTCTTC | CASSYERGGKNEQFF
NA | NA | TRBJ2-5 | TRBV20-1 | TGCAGTGCTAGTCTCCCCCCGACAGGAAGGAAAGAGACCCAGTACTTC | CSASLPPTGRKETQYF
NA | TRBD2 | TRBJ2-1 | TRBV5-1 | TGCGCCAGCAGCGTGACTAGCGGGGGAAATGAGCAGTTCTTC | CASSVTSGGNEQFF
NA | TRBD1 | TRBJ1-2 | TRBV7-2 | TGTGCCAGCAGCCCCTTAAGGGACAGGGCTCGCGATGGCTACACCTTC | CASSPLRDRARDGYTF
few | NA | TRBJ1-2 | TRBV5-1 | TGCGCCAGCACCCAGGAGTCAGGATATTCCTATGGCTACACCTTC | CASTQESGYSYGYTF
NA | NA | TRBJ2-5 | TRBV20-1 | TGCAGTGCTAGATTTCTGCAGACCCAGTACTTC | CSARFLQTQYF
NA | NA | TRBJ2-1 | TRBV7-2 | TGTGCCAGCAGCTTAGGTTTCGGCTCCTACAATGAGCAGTTCTTC | CASSLGFGSYNEQFF
NA | NA | TRBJ1-5 | TRBV19 | TGTGCCAGTAGTAACAGGGAGGGCAATCAGCCCCAGCATTTT | CASSNREGNQPQHF
NA | TRBD2 | TRBJ2-1 | TRBV20-1 | TGCAGTGCTTGCAAGCCTAGCGGGCACAATGAGCAGTTCTTC | CSACKPSGHNEQFF
NA | NA | TRBJ2-2 | TRBV5-1 | TGCGCCAGCAGCTGGGGGGCGAGTTTCTCCGGGGAGCTGTTTTTT | CASSWGASFSGELFF
NA | TRBD2 | TRBJ2-3 | TRBV12-3/TRBV12-4 | TGTGCCAGCAGTCTTCGGGGGGGCCCGGATACGCAGTATTTT | CASSLRGGPDTQYF
few | NA | TRBJ2-1 | TRBV20-1 | TGCAGTGCTAGCCCGGGCCCACCTTACAACAATGAGCAGTTCTTC | CSASPGPPYNNEQFF
NA | TRBD2 | TRBJ2-7 | TRBV5-1 | TGCGCCAGCAGCTCAAGCCCTAGCGGGGCCTACGAGCAGTACTTC | CASSSSPSGAYEQYF
NA | TRBD1 | TRBJ2-3 | TRBV11-2 | TGTGCCAGCAGCTTAGATATGGGGACAGGGGCACACACAGATACGCAGTATTTT | CASSLDMGTGAHTDTQYF
few | TRBD1 | TRBJ2-4 | TRBV20-1 | TGCAGTGCAACGCCGACAGGGGCCCTAAACATTCAGTACTTC | CSATPTGALNIQYF
NA | TRBD1 | TRBJ2-2 | TRBV6-5 | TGTGCCAGCAGTTACTTTCCGACAGGGGTCTTCGGGGAGCTGTTTTTT | CASSYFPTGVFGELFF
NA | TRBD2 | TRBJ2-5 | TRBV11-3 | TGTGCCAGCAGCCCCAGCGGGGGTCCCCAAGAGACCCAGTACTTC | CASSPSGGPQETQYF
NA | NA | TRBJ2-4 | TRBV15 | TGTGCCACCAGCAGAGACGGGTTCAAAAACATTCAGTACTTC | CATSRDGFKNIQYF
NA | NA | TRBJ1-1 | TRBV20-1 | TGCAGTGTCGGGGGCAGTGGAGCTTTCTTT | CSVGGSGAFF
NA | NA | TRBJ1-4 | TRBV6-1 | TGTGCCAGCAGAAGGGAAAATAATGAAAAACTGTTTTTT | CASRRENNEKLFF
NA | NA | TRBJ2-7 | TRBV5-5 | TGTGCCAGCAGCCACGGAACCGGGACACAATACGAGCAGTACTTC | CASSHGTGTQYEQYF
NA | NA | TRBJ1-1 | TRBV6-5 | TGTGCCAGCAGTTACCGTTTCCAGGGGCGGAACACTGAAGCTTTCTTT | CASSYRFQGRNTEAFF
many | NA | TRBJ2-4 | TRBV5-8 | TGTGCCAGCAGCAACGGACAGCGAAAAAACATTCAGTACTTC | CASSNGQRKNIQYF
NA | NA | TRBJ1-3 | TRBV14 | TGTGCCAGCAGCCAAGCGTCGATCTCTGGAAACACCATATATTTT | CASSQASISGNTIYF
NA | NA | TRBJ2-6 | TRBV12-3/TRBV12-4 | TGTGCCAGCAGCCCCGACAGCATGGGGGCCAACGTCCTGACTTTC | CASSPDSMGANVLTF
NA | TRBD1 | TRBJ2-7 | TRBV7-9 | TGTGCCAGCAGCTCCACGGGACAGGGGGCTCGGCAGTACTTC | CASSSTGQGARQYF
NA | NA | TRBJ2-7 | TRBV6-2/TRBV6-3 | TGTGCCAGCAAGATCCGGGACGCGAGGGTCTACGAGCAGTACTTC | CASKIRDARVYEQYF
few | NA | TRBJ2-7 | TRBV7-2 | TGTGCCAGCAGCTTAGGGGCCTACTACGAGCAGTACTTC | CASSLGAYYEQYF
once | NA | TRBJ2-3 | TRBV15 | TGTGCCACCAGCTCGGTTCGCGGGACATCGCCGCCAGATACGCAGTATTTT | CATSSVRGTSPPDTQYF
NA | NA | TRBJ2-1 | TRBV4-1 | TGCGCCAGCTCGGAGGGGGGGTTTTACAATGAGCAGTTCTTC | CASSEGGFYNEQFF
few | NA | TRBJ1-5 | TRBV5-1 | TGCGCCAGCAGCCTATATGGGGGAAATCAGCCCCAGCATTTT | CASSLYGGNQPQHF
NA | TRBD1 | TRBJ2-5 | TRBV20-1 | TGCAGTGCCCGACAGGGGGTAGAGACCCAGTACTTC | CSARQGVETQYF
NA | TRBD1 | TRBJ2-3 | TRBV2 | TGTGCCAGCGGGAGGGACAGGGTTCCAGATACGCAGTATTTT | CASGRDRVPDTQYF
NA | TRBD1 | TRBJ1-6 | TRBV5-1 | TGCGCCAGCAGTACCACAGGGGATTCACCCCTCCACTTT | CASSTTGDSPLHF
NA | TRBD1 | TRBJ1-2 | TRBV7-2 | TGTGCCAGCACCACCGGGACAGGTCGAAGAAACTATGGCTACACCTTC | CASTTGTGRRNYGYTF
few | NA | TRBJ2-5 | TRBV19 | TGTGCCAGTAAATTCGGGGAACGGGAGACCCAGTACTTC | CASKFGERETQYF
NA | TRBD1 | TRBJ1-4 | TRBV25-1 | TGTGCCAGCAGTGCGGGACAGGGGTATAATGAAAAACTGTTTTTT | CASSAGQGYNEKLFF
few | TRBD1 | TRBJ2-5 | TRBV7-9 | TGTGCCAGCAGCAAGGGGGCTCCCTACCAAGAGACCCAGTACTTC | CASSKGAPYQETQYF
NA | NA | TRBJ2-7 | TRBV30 | TGTGCCTGGAGTCGGGCAGGGTATGTCTACGAGCAGTACTTC | CAWSRAGYVYEQYF
few | NA | TRBJ1-4 | TRBV20-1 | TGCAGTGCCCACGACAGACCTGCAACTAATGAAAAACTGTTTTTT | CSAHDRPATNEKLFF
NA | NA | TRBJ2-5 | TRBV3-1 | TGTGCCAGCAGCCGAGTCGTGGAGACCCAGTACTTC | CASSRVVETQYF
few | NA | TRBJ1-1 | TRBV29-1 | TGCAGCGTTGTTTTGGGGGGTGAAGCTTTCTTT | CSVVLGGEAFF
NA | NA | TRBJ1-1 | TRBV19 | TGTGCCAGTAAGCCAGGGAGATTCGTTACTGAAGCTTTCTTT | CASKPGRFVTEAFF
NA | NA | TRBJ2-1 | TRBV6-5 | TGTGCCAGCAGTCCCCCGGGGGCGTTCGATGAGCAGTTCTTC | CASSPPGAFDEQFF
many | TRBD2 | TRBJ2-5 | TRBV29-1 | TGCAGCGTTACCGGGGGGATGTCCTGGGAGACCCAGTACTTC | CSVTGGMSWETQYF
NA | TRBD1 | TRBJ2-2 | TRBV7-2 | TGTGCCAGCAGCTTGAGGGGACAGGGTGCCGGGGAGCTGTTTTTT | CASSLRGQGAGELFF
few | NA | TRBJ1-1 | TRBV11-2 | TGTGCCAGCAGTCTCACCTATATGAACACTGAAGCTTTCTTT | CASSLTYMNTEAFF
NA | NA | TRBJ2-1 | TRBV6-1 | TGTGCCAGCAGTCGGACTCCGACTCGCTCCTACAATGAGCAGTTCTTC | CASSRTPTRSYNEQFF
NA | TRBD1 | TRBJ1-2 | TRBV20-1 | TGCAGTGCTTCTCTCGACGGGGGACAGGGCTCCTATGGCTACACCTTC | CSASLDGGQGSYGYTF
few | NA | TRBJ2-7 | TRBV9 | TGTGCCAGCAGCGTAGCCGGCGGGGTCGCCTACGAGCAGTACTTC | CASSVAGGVAYEQYF
NA | NA | TRBJ2-1 | TRBV15 | TGTGCCACCAGCAGAGATATCGTCAGGGTTGTTGAGCAGTTCTTC | CATSRDIVRVVEQFF
NA | TRBD2 | TRBJ2-2 | TRBV12-3/TRBV12-4 | TGTGCCAGCAGTTTGGCTGGCGGGGGGGCCTTTGGAACCGGGGAGCTGTTTTTT | CASSLAGGGAFGTGELFF
NA | TRBD1 | TRBJ2-5 | TRBV20-1 | TGCAGTGCCGAAAACCGACAGGGGAGTAGGGAGACCCAGTACTTC | CSAENRQGSRETQYF